This T cell receptor beta chain was sequenced for a study of Ad26.COV2.S vaccination and SARS-CoV-2 variants. At the level of the study: Once or twice, 56 days apart, Ad26.COV2.S was delivered intramuscularly.

For this clone: What it binds is unknown. Other DNA sequences within the sample encode an identical CDR3.

V was clipped by 6 bases and J by 4 bases, with 7 bases between them. The CDR3 contains 13 residues. As for treatment: roughly 20 received Ad26.COV2.S at low or high dose, single or two shots; five or six received placebo; per-sample allocation not given. Following the first vaccine or placebo injection, samples were taken on day 63. Donation was by an adult aged 18-55 years who was in Boston. Vaccination employed an Ad26 vector expressing the Wuhan-strain SARS-CoV-2 spike. Assay: immunoSEQ multiplex PCR; the TCRdb copy retains only in-frame clones and omits some. The profile shows about 370,000 clones, around nine tenths of them singletons. General study findings and limits: A substantial breadth of spike-specific CD8+ and CD4+ T cell responses after vaccination has been reported.

The rearrangement links TRBV12-3 or TRBV12-4 to TRBJ1-6, with D unresolved. The sequence was obtained from a person aged 18-65 years who received the Ad26.COV2.S COVID-19 vaccine or a placebo. Sequencing used peripheral blood, obtained in a trial of Ad26.COV2.S vaccine versus placebo. The CDR3: CASRPGYNSPLHF. The CDR3 DNA follows: TGTGCCAGCAGACCAGGTTATAATTCACCCCTCCACTTT.